These T cell receptor beta chains were read from a single sample in a study of blood T cell repertoires in COVID-19. Libraries were prepared by immunoSEQ multiplex PCR; TCRdb keeps only in-frame clonotypes and omits some of them. This sample has over 450,000 clones; 70% to 90% occur once, and the top ten carry about 8.2%. The sample taken for sequencing was peripheral blood. These receptors all come from a woman aged 45 to 65 with COVID-19, enrolled during active disease. The CDR3 runs from the conserved cysteine through the conserved F or W. The order of the fields is D gene, V gene, clone size, J gene, CDR3 protein, CDR3 DNA. The D gene is left open where the match is weak. Some rows have no size entry. The others give once, few or many, or a class for an expanded clone.

d_gene: TRBD1; v_gene: TRBV4-1; abundance: NA; j_gene: TRBJ1-6; CDR3aa: CASSLGTGRQELHF; CDR3nt: TGCGCCAGCAGCCTCGGGACAGGGCGCCAAGAACTCCACTTT
d_gene: NA; v_gene: TRBV5-1; abundance: NA; j_gene: TRBJ1-6; CDR3aa: CASSIGQNSPLHF; CDR3nt: TGCGCCAGCAGCATAGGACAGAATTCACCCCTCCACTTT
d_gene: TRBD2; v_gene: TRBV5-4; abundance: NA; j_gene: TRBJ2-1; CDR3aa: CASSLISGEYNEQFF; CDR3nt: TGTGCCAGCAGCTTGATTAGCGGGGAATACAATGAGCAGTTCTTC
d_gene: NA; v_gene: TRBV29-1; abundance: NA; j_gene: TRBJ2-5; CDR3aa: CSSGRLQETQYF; CDR3nt: TGCAGCTCCGGCAGGCTCCAAGAGACCCAGTACTTC
d_gene: TRBD2; v_gene: TRBV24-1; abundance: once; j_gene: TRBJ2-2; CDR3aa: CATSDSTSGAFTGELFF; CDR3nt: TGTGCCACCAGTGATTCAACTAGCGGGGCTTTCACCGGGGAGCTGTTTTTT
d_gene: NA; v_gene: TRBV30; abundance: NA; j_gene: TRBJ1-1; CDR3aa: CAWSGREGQEAFF; CDR3nt: TGTGCCTGGAGCGGGAGGGAAGGGCAAGAAGCTTTCTTT
d_gene: TRBD2; v_gene: TRBV5-1; abundance: NA; j_gene: TRBJ2-1; CDR3aa: CASSLRTSGGYNEQFF; CDR3nt: TGCGCCAGCAGCTTGCGGACTAGCGGGGGATACAATGAGCAGTTCTTC
d_gene: NA; v_gene: TRBV6-5; abundance: NA; j_gene: TRBJ1-2; CDR3aa: CASIPGNRVGYTF; CDR3nt: TGTGCCAGCATCCCGGGGAACAGGGTCGGCTACACCTTC
d_gene: TRBD1; v_gene: TRBV5-1; abundance: NA; j_gene: TRBJ1-6; CDR3aa: CASSSQGASYNSPLHF; CDR3nt: TGCGCCAGCAGCTCACAGGGGGCGAGCTATAATTCACCCCTCCACTTT
d_gene: TRBD2; v_gene: TRBV4-1; abundance: once; j_gene: TRBJ2-5; CDR3aa: CASSPHHGSGGQETQYF; CDR3nt: TGCGCCAGCAGCCCGCACCACGGGAGCGGGGGCCAAGAGACCCAGTACTTC
d_gene: TRBD2; v_gene: TRBV20-1; abundance: NA; j_gene: TRBJ2-1; CDR3aa: CSASPPTSGGADEQFF; CDR3nt: TGCAGTGCTAGTCCGCCTACTAGCGGGGGGGCCGATGAGCAGTTCTTC
d_gene: NA; v_gene: TRBV5-4; abundance: NA; j_gene: TRBJ2-7; CDR3aa: CASSLGRGASREQYF; CDR3nt: TGTGCCAGCAGCTTGGGGCGTGGGGCTTCTCGGGAGCAGTACTTC
d_gene: NA; v_gene: TRBV2; abundance: NA; j_gene: TRBJ1-1; CDR3aa: CASNRDGVEAFF; CDR3nt: TGTGCCAGCAACAGGGATGGGGTCGAAGCTTTCTTT
d_gene: NA; v_gene: TRBV5-6; abundance: few; j_gene: TRBJ1-1; CDR3aa: CASSLQSEAFF; CDR3nt: TGTGCCAGCAGCTTGCAGTCTGAAGCTTTCTTT
d_gene: NA; v_gene: TRBV13; abundance: NA; j_gene: TRBJ1-6; CDR3aa: CASSLGGPANSPLHF; CDR3nt: TGTGCCAGCAGCTTAGGGGGCCCAGCCAATTCACCCCTCCACTTT
d_gene: NA; v_gene: TRBV27; abundance: NA; j_gene: TRBJ2-1; CDR3aa: CASSINPSPYNEQFF; CDR3nt: TGTGCCAGCAGTATAAATCCTAGCCCCTACAATGAGCAGTTCTTC
d_gene: NA; v_gene: TRBV25-1; abundance: NA; j_gene: TRBJ2-7; CDR3aa: CASSAPGQSSYEQYF; CDR3nt: TGTGCCAGCAGTGCTCCCGGACAGAGTTCCTACGAGCAGTACTTC
d_gene: NA; v_gene: TRBV5-4; abundance: NA; j_gene: TRBJ2-3; CDR3aa: CASTERGAGTDTQYF; CDR3nt: TGTGCCAGCACGGAACGGGGAGCAGGAACAGATACGCAGTATTTT
d_gene: NA; v_gene: TRBV21-1; abundance: NA; j_gene: TRBJ1-2; CDR3aa: CASSKEYQAGYTF; CDR3nt: TGTGCCAGCAGCAAAGAATATCAGGCCGGCTACACCTTC
d_gene: NA; v_gene: TRBV7-9; abundance: few; j_gene: TRBJ1-4; CDR3aa: CASSPTGLKLFF; CDR3nt: TGTGCCAGCAGCCCCACCGGTTTAAAACTGTTTTTT
d_gene: TRBD1; v_gene: TRBV2; abundance: NA; j_gene: TRBJ1-6; CDR3aa: CASSEDMGQGRYNSPLHF; CDR3nt: TGTGCCAGCAGTGAAGATATGGGACAGGGACGCTATAATTCACCCCTCCACTTT
d_gene: TRBD1; v_gene: TRBV6-5; abundance: NA; j_gene: TRBJ2-7; CDR3aa: CASSLQGFSYEQYF; CDR3nt: TGTGCCAGCAGTCTACAGGGGTTCTCCTACGAGCAGTACTTC
d_gene: NA; v_gene: TRBV27; abundance: NA; j_gene: TRBJ1-2; CDR3aa: CASSLLQGSGGYTF; CDR3nt: TGTGCCAGCAGTTTACTCCAGGGTTCTGGTGGCTACACCTTC
d_gene: TRBD1; v_gene: TRBV5-1; abundance: NA; j_gene: TRBJ1-6; CDR3aa: CASSSDRANSPLHF; CDR3nt: TGCGCCAGCAGCTCGGACAGGGCTAATTCACCCCTCCACTTT
d_gene: TRBD1; v_gene: TRBV24-1; abundance: NA; j_gene: TRBJ2-1; CDR3aa: CATSDWARDRGDEQFF; CDR3nt: TGTGCCACCAGTGATTGGGCCCGAGACAGGGGGGATGAGCAGTTCTTC
d_gene: NA; v_gene: TRBV5-4; abundance: NA; j_gene: TRBJ2-5; CDR3aa: CASSSKEGGKKETQYF; CDR3nt: TGTGCCAGCAGCTCCAAGGAAGGGGGAAAGAAAGAGACCCAGTACTTC
d_gene: TRBD1; v_gene: TRBV24-1; abundance: few; j_gene: TRBJ1-1; CDR3aa: CATSDQGAEAFF; CDR3nt: TGTGCCACCAGTGACCAGGGGGCTGAAGCTTTCTTT
d_gene: NA; v_gene: TRBV7-9; abundance: NA; j_gene: TRBJ2-1; CDR3aa: CASSLPGQLNEQFF; CDR3nt: TGTGCCAGCAGCTTGCCCGGACAGCTCAATGAGCAGTTCTTC
d_gene: NA; v_gene: TRBV9; abundance: NA; j_gene: TRBJ2-5; CDR3aa: CASSVRDLEVETQYF; CDR3nt: TGTGCCAGCAGCGTCCGGGATTTGGAGGTAGAGACCCAGTACTTC
d_gene: TRBD1; v_gene: TRBV6-6; abundance: NA; j_gene: TRBJ1-2; CDR3aa: CASSYTQQGAGGYTF; CDR3nt: TGTGCCAGCAGTTATACTCAACAGGGGGCCGGTGGCTACACCTTC
d_gene: TRBD1; v_gene: TRBV6-4; abundance: NA; j_gene: TRBJ2-3; CDR3aa: CASSDSETGGLDTQYF; CDR3nt: TGTGCCAGCAGTGACTCGGAGACAGGGGGCCTGGATACGCAGTATTTT
d_gene: TRBD1; v_gene: TRBV27; abundance: NA; j_gene: TRBJ1-5; CDR3aa: CASSVPGQGVGHSNQPQHF; CDR3nt: TGTGCCAGCAGTGTCCCGGGACAGGGAGTGGGACATAGCAATCAGCCCCAGCATTTT
d_gene: NA; v_gene: TRBV4-1; abundance: NA; j_gene: TRBJ2-2; CDR3aa: CASRDWRDTGELFF; CDR3nt: TGCGCCAGCAGGGACTGGAGGGACACCGGGGAGCTGTTTTTT